What follows are 27 T cell receptor beta chains derived from one specimen sequenced in a study of brain T cells in children with intractable seizures. Some clones are missing from TCRdb's copy, which holds only in-frame ones; the method was immunoSEQ multiplex PCR. The data contain 50,000 to 80,000 clones, 95% to 97% of them singletons. The sample was peripheral blood, taken at surgery. Source of these receptors: a boy less than two years old with focal cortical dysplasia and intractable seizures.

The chain combines TRBV2 with TRBJ1-1, with D maybe TRBD1 (5 bases). The CDR3 is made up of 14 amino acids. V was trimmed by 1 base and J by 0 bases, leaving 6 bases between them. Germline V lookup: CDR1 SNHLY, CDR2 FYNNEI. CDR3 in DNA: TGTGCCAGCAGTGAAGGGGGGGTGAACACTGAAGCTTTCTTT. It specifies CASSEGGVNTEAFF.

The V call is TRBV7-3, the J call TRBJ2-1, with 8 bases aligning to TRBD2. The CDR3 has 15 amino acids. Germline trimming cut 7 bases from V and 3 bases from J; bases unmatched to any gene: 8. CDR1 is SGHTA and CDR2 is FQGTGA in the germline V gene. The CDR3: CASTSGGLNYNEQFF. The DNA for the CDR3 is TGTGCCAGCACCTCGGGGGGGCTAAACTACAATGAGCAGTTCTTC.

The chain is built from TRBV15 and TRBJ2-1; D gene unclear. Germline CDR1 is LNHNV and CDR2 is YYDKDF (reference sequence). CDR3 length equals 12 residues. Trimming took off 2 bases at V and 8 bases at J, with 7 bases between the two ends. The CDR3 nucleotides are TGTGCCACCAGCAGAAAGGGCGATGAGCAGTTCTTC. This translates into CATSRKGDEQFF.

This chain links TRBV5-5 with TRBJ1-4; D not certain. Germline-derived CDR1 and CDR2 are SGHKS and YYEKEE (reference sequence). The CDR3 consists of 13 residues. Trimming took 0 bases from V and 7 from J, leaving 7 bases between them. CDR3 nucleotide sequence: TGTGCCAGCAGCTTGGCAACTCGTGAAAAACTGTTTTTT. Its protein product is CASSLATREKLFF.

The J gene is TRBJ2-3, the V gene TRBV7-2; TRBD2 matches at 14 bases. Per germline, CDR1 SGHTA and CDR2 FQGNSA. The CDR3 covers 18 residues. The V gene end was trimmed by 4 bases and the J gene end by 2 bases; junction bases not matched to a gene: 8. Written as DNA, the CDR3 is TGTGCCAGCAGCTCCGGGACTAGCGGGAGTTGGGCCACAGATACGCAGTATTTT. Amino acid sequence: CASSSGTSGSWATDTQYF.

The chain combines TRBV4-2 with TRBJ1-3; maybe TRBD1 (5 bases). The CDR3 loop spans 16 amino acids. V was cut by 1 base and J by 2 bases, with 12 bases left in between. CDR1 and CDR2 (germline): LGHNA, YNFKEQ. The CDR3 region has the DNA TGTGCCAGCAGCCAAGGGGACGGATATGCTGGAAACACCATATATTTT. It yields the protein CASSQGDGYAGNTIYF.

The chain joins TRBV7-3 to TRBJ2-7; 10 bases line up with TRBD1. This CDR3 is 15 amino acids long. Germline V gives CDR1 SGHTA, CDR2 FQGTGA. Trimming took 3 bases from V and 2 from J; bases not matched to a gene: 4. The CDR3 DNA is TGTGCCAGCAGCTTCATGACAGGGGGCACCTACGAGCAGTACTTC. Translating it yields CASSFMTGGTYEQYF.

The DNA for the CDR3 is TGTGCCAGCAGCCAACCGGACTCCGAGCAGTACTTC. Amino acids: CASSQPDSEQYF. The chain couples TRBV4-2 to TRBJ2-7, with a tentative D call TRBD2 (5 bases). Germline lookup yields CDR1 LGHNA and CDR2 YNFKEQ. CDR3 length: 12 amino acids. V was trimmed by 2 bases and J by 6 bases, leaving 8 bases between them.

The CDR3 DNA follows: TGTGCCAGCAGCTCCAGCAGGGGCATCCCTAACTATGGCTACACCTTC. It is translated as CASSSSRGIPNYGYTF. The V and J genes are TRBV11-2 and TRBJ1-2, with D possibly TRBD1 on 6 matching bases. CDR3 length: 16 residues. Germline V gives CDR1 SGHAT, CDR2 FQNNGV. V was cut by 4 bases and J by 0 bases, with 15 bases left in between.

This clone was detected only once. This chain connects TRBV5-4 to TRBJ2-1, with a tentative D call TRBD1 (6 bases). V was shortened by 0 bases and J by 4 bases, with 14 bases between the two germline ends. The CDR3 consists of 16 residues. Germline lookup yields CDR1 SGHNT and CDR2 YYREEE (reference sequence). Here the CDR3 DNA reads TGTGCCAGCAGCTTGGAACCCAGGGGAGTATACAATGAGCAGTTCTTC. Translating gives CASSLEPRGVYNEQFF.

The chain links TRBV6-1 to TRBJ2-7, with D perhaps TRBD1 (5 bases). Per germline, CDR1 MNHNS and CDR2 SASEGT. With 3 bases removed from V and 3 bases from J, the gap between germline ends came to 12 bases. The length of the CDR3 is 14 residues. CDR3 in DNA: TGTGCCAGCAGTGATACACGGACAAGCTACGAGCAGTACTTC. Residues: CASSDTRTSYEQYF.

CDR3 DNA: TGTGCCAGCAGTTTATCTGGAATTCGGACTAGCGGGAGCACAGATACGCAGTATTTT. Translating gives CASSLSGIRTSGSTDTQYF. The V and J genes are TRBV27 and TRBJ2-3; 11 bases map to TRBD2. The CDR3 is 19 amino acids. V lost 0 bases to trimming and J lost 0 bases; unmatched junction nucleotides: 8. Germline CDR1 and CDR2: MNHEY and SMNVEV (reference sequence).

This clone was seen once. The rearrangement links TRBV20-1 to TRBJ1-2; tentatively, D is TRBD1 (5 bases). Germline loops: CDR1 DFQATT, CDR2 SNEGSKA (reference sequence). V lost 3 bases to trimming and J lost 12 bases, with 11 bases between them. This CDR3 contains 10 residues. The CDR3 coding sequence is TGCAGTGCTAGCCAAACAGGTGACACCTTC. As protein: CSASQTGDTF.

This rearrangement joins TRBV6-5 to TRBJ1-5; maybe TRBD1 (5 bases). This CDR3 is built from 14 residues. Trimming pared 11 bases from V and 0 bases from J, leaving 14 bases between. The germline V gene encodes CDR1 MNHEY and CDR2 SVGAGI. The CDR3 reads CASREGYSNQPQHF. CDR3 in DNA: TGTGCCTCCAGAGAGGGGTATAGCAATCAGCCCCAGCATTTT.

The CDR3 loop is CASGRQPSSYEQYF. The DNA for the CDR3 is TGTGCCAGCGGGAGGCAGCCGAGCTCCTACGAGCAGTACTTC. The chain carries TRBV5-4 and TRBJ2-7; D may be TRBD2 (6 bases). V lost 7 bases, J lost 0 bases, and 14 bases lay in between. Germline V gives CDR1 SGHNT, CDR2 YYREEE (reference sequence). The CDR3 is made up of 14 amino acids. The full variable domain, with the rest looked up from reference TRBV5-4 and TRBJ2-7, is ETGVTQSPTHLIKTRGQQVTLRCSSQSGHNTVSWYQQALGQGPQFIFQYYREEENGRGNFPPRFSGLQFPNYSSELNVNALELDDSALYLCASGRQPSSYEQYFGPGTRLTVT.

The rearrangement joins TRBV7-8 to TRBJ2-5, with TRBD2 matching over 8 bases. J was trimmed by 1 base and V by 2 bases; bases with no gene match: 3. Germline V lookup: CDR1 SGHVS, CDR2 FQNEAQ. The CDR3 contains 15 residues. CDR3 region: CASSLTSGPQETQYF. DNA of the CDR3: TGTGCCAGCAGCTTAACTAGCGGCCCCCAAGAGACCCAGTACTTC.

The V gene is TRBV23-1, the J gene TRBJ2-3; no clear D gene. TRBV23-1 is assigned to the ORF class and has an uncertain function. Trimming cost V 0 bases and J 6 bases, with 4 bases left between them. The CDR3 covers 12 residues. CDR3 loop: CASSQSGDTQYF. DNA of the CDR3: TGCGCCAGCAGTCAATCAGGGGATACGCAGTATTTT.

This chain joins TRBV4-2 and TRBJ1-4; a weak D match, TRBD1 (5 bases). Trimming took 1 base from V and 0 from J, leaving 12 bases between them. The CDR3 extends over 17 amino acids. Germline CDR1 LGHNA, CDR2 YNFKEQ. This chain's CDR3 is CASSQGVTGPTNEKLFF. CDR3 DNA: TGTGCCAGCAGCCAAGGAGTGACGGGACCAACTAATGAAAAACTGTTTTTT.

The chain combines TRBV3-1 (or the pseudogene TRBV3-2) with TRBJ2-3; TRBD2 is a possible D gene (6 bases). The CDR3 has 15 amino acids. Trimming removed 4 bases at V and 2 bases at J, with 13 bases between. Germline values: CDR1 LGHDT, CDR2 YNNKEL (reference sequence). The CDR3 reads CASSPSLANTDTQYF. Here the CDR3 DNA reads TGTGCCAGCAGCCCCAGCCTAGCGAACACAGATACGCAGTATTTT.

This chain uses TRBV6-5 with TRBJ2-3; the match to TRBD2 covers 8 bases. V was clipped by 4 bases and J by 3 bases; unmatched bases: 6. The CDR3 spans 15 residues. In germline, CDR1 is MNHEY, CDR2 SVGAGI. The CDR3 DNA sequence: TGTGCCAGCAGTTTCTCCGGGACTAGGACAGATACGCAGTATTTT. As protein: CASSFSGTRTDTQYF.

This clone was observed once. The chain joins TRBV7-9 to TRBJ1-1; possible D gene TRBD1, 5 bases. Trimming took off 5 bases at V and 5 bases at J, with 15 bases between the two ends. CDR3 length equals 14 residues. Germline assignment: CDR1 SEHNR and CDR2 FQNEAQ (reference sequence). CDR3 loop: CASSVSQGRTEAFF. The CDR3 DNA is TGTGCCAGCAGCGTAAGCCAGGGACGGACTGAAGCTTTCTTT.

The rearrangement uses TRBV2 and TRBJ2-4; no clear D. This CDR3 region has 14 residues. V gave up 7 bases and J gave up 1 base, with 11 bases separating them. From germline, CDR1 is SNHLY and CDR2 FYNNEI. The CDR3 coding sequence is TGTGCCAGCAAATATAGCCTCGCCAAAAACATTCAGTACTTC. Encoded protein: CASKYSLAKNIQYF.

This clone showed up just once. The chain recombines TRBV27 with TRBJ1-1, with D possibly matching TRBD1 (5 bases). Trimming pared 2 bases from V and 4 bases from J, leaving 11 bases between. This CDR3 is 14 amino acids long. The germline gives CDR1 MNHEY, CDR2 SMNVEV (reference sequence). Here the CDR3 DNA reads TGTGCCAGCAGTTTAGTAGGGACTCGCACTGAAGCTTTCTTT. Translating gives CASSLVGTRTEAFF.

The rearrangement joins TRBV24-1 to TRBJ2-5; TRBD1 matches at 7 bases. The CDR3 is 17 amino acids. V shed 2 bases, J shed 2 bases, and the junction held 10 bases outside the gene matches. Germline V gene data show CDR1 as KGHDR and CDR2 as SFDVKD. The CDR3 coding sequence is TGTGCCACCAGTGATTCTCGCTCCGGACAGGTTCAAGAGACCCAGTACTTC. It specifies CATSDSRSGQVQETQYF.

The chain combines TRBV12-5 with TRBJ2-7; weak D call: TRBD2 (5 bases). Looked up from germline, CDR1 is LGHNT and CDR2 is FRNRAP. Trimming took off 2 bases at V and 3 bases at J, with 14 bases between the two ends. The CDR3 length is 15 residues. The CDR3 region has the DNA TGTGCTAGTGGTTTGAGTGATACGGGGTTCTACGAGCAGTACTTC. It codes for CASGLSDTGFYEQYF.

The chain links TRBV2 to TRBJ2-1, with 11 bases identical to TRBD1. CDR1 SNHLY and CDR2 FYNNEI come from the germline V gene. Losses at the gene ends were 2 bases for V and 4 bases for J; bases not matched to a gene: 4. The CDR3 loop spans 16 amino acids. The CDR3: CASSERGQGDYNEQFF. CDR3 DNA: TGTGCCAGCAGTGAAAGGGGACAGGGGGATTACAATGAGCAGTTCTTC.

The chain joins TRBV7-3 to TRBJ2-3; 10 nucleotides match TRBD2. CDR3 size: 16 residues. Germline CDR1 reads SGHTA; CDR2 reads FQGTGA. The V and J ends lost 1 base and 2 bases, in that order; junction bases with no gene match: 3. The CDR3 DNA follows: TGTGCCAGCAGCTTAAGGACTAGCGGCTACACAGATACGCAGTATTTT. Translating gives CASSLRTSGYTDTQYF.